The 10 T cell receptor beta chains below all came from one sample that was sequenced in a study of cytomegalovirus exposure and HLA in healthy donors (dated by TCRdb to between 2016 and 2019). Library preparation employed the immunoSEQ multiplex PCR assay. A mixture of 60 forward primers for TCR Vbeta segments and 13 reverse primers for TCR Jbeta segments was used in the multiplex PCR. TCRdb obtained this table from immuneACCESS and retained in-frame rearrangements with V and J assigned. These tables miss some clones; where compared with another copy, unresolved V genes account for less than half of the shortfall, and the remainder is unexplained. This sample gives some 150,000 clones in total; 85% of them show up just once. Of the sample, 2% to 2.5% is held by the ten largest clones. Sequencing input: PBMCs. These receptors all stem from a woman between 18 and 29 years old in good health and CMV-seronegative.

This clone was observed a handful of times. The CDR3 loop reads CASGQGALSEYF. The CDR3 DNA reads as TGTGCCAGCGGGCAGGGGGCGCTTTCGGAGTACTTC. The V and J genes are TRBV27 and TRBJ2-7, with 8 bases identical to TRBD1. The V gene's germline CDR1 is MNHEY and CDR2 SMNVEV (reference sequence). This CDR3 comprises 12 residues. The V segment lost 8 bases and the J segment 11 bases; nucleotides outside the gene matches: 11.

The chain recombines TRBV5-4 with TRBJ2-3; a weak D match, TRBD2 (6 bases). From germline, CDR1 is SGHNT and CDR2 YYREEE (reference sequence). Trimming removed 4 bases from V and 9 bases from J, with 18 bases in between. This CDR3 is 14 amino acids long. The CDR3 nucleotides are TGTGCCAGCAGCCAAGATTATCGACGGGAGACGCAGTATTTT. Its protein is CASSQDYRRETQYF. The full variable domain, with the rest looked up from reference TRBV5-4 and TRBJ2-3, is ETGVTQSPTHLIKTRGQQVTLRCSSQSGHNTVSWYQQALGQGPQFIFQYYREEENGRGNFPPRFSGLQFPNYSSELNVNALELDDSALYLCASSQDYRRETQYFGPGTRLTVL.

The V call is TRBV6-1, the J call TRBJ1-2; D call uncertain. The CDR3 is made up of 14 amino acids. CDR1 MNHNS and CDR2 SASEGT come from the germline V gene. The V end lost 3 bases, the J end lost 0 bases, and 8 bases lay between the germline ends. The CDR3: CASSEATANYGYTF. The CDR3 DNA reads TGTGCCAGCAGTGAGGCCACAGCTAACTATGGCTACACCTTC.

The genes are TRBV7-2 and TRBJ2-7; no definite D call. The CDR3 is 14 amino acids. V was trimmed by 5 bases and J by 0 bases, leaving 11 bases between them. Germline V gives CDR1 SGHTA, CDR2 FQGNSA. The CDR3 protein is CASSLGPRSYEQYF. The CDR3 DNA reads TGTGCCAGCAGCCTTGGGCCGCGCTCCTACGAGCAGTACTTC.

The CDR3 protein is CASSAEIGTGVYGYTF. Written as DNA, the CDR3 is TGTGCCAGCAGCGCCGAGATCGGGACAGGGGTCTATGGCTACACCTTC. The chain links TRBV9 to TRBJ1-2, with 10 bases lining up with TRBD1. After removal of 3 bases from V and 4 bases from J, the junction contained 9 bases not matched to a gene. Germline assignment: CDR1 SGDLS and CDR2 YYNGEE. The CDR3 is made up of 16 amino acids.

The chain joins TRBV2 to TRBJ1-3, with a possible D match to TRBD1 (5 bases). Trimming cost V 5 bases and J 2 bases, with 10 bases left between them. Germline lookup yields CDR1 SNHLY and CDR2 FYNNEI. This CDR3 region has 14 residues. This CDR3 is CASSFGAAGNTIYF. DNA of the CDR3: TGTGCCAGCAGTTTTGGGGCGGCTGGAAACACCATATATTTT.

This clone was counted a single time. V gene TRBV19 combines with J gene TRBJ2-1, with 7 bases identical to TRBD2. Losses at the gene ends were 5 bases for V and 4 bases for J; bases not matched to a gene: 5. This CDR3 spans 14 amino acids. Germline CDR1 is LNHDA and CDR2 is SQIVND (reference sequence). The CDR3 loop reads CASSPLGGYNEQFF. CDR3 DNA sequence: TGTGCCAGTAGTCCATTGGGGGGGTACAATGAGCAGTTCTTC.

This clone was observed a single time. CDR3 nucleotides: TGTGCCAGCAGTGGACAGGGGCCGGGACAGCCCCAGCATTTT. It yields the protein CASSGQGPGQPQHF. The rearrangement uses TRBV2 and TRBJ1-5; 8 nucleotides line up with TRBD1. The CDR3 totals 14 residues. Trimming cost V 4 bases and J 7 bases; bases outside gene matches: 6. The germline gives CDR1 SNHLY, CDR2 FYNNEI.

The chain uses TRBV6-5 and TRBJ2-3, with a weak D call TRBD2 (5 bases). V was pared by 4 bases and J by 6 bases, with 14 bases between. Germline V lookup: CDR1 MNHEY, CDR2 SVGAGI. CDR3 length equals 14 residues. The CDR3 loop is CASSSDLRYDTQYF. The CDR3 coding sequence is TGTGCCAGCAGTTCGGACTTGCGTTATGATACGCAGTATTTT.

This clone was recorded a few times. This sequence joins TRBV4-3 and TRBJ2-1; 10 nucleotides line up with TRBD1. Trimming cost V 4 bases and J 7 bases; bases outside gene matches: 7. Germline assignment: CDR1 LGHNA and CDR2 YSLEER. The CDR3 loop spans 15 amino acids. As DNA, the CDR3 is TGCGCCAGCAGCCTCCGGGACAGGGGTTTAAATGAGCAGTTCTTC. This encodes CASSLRDRGLNEQFF.